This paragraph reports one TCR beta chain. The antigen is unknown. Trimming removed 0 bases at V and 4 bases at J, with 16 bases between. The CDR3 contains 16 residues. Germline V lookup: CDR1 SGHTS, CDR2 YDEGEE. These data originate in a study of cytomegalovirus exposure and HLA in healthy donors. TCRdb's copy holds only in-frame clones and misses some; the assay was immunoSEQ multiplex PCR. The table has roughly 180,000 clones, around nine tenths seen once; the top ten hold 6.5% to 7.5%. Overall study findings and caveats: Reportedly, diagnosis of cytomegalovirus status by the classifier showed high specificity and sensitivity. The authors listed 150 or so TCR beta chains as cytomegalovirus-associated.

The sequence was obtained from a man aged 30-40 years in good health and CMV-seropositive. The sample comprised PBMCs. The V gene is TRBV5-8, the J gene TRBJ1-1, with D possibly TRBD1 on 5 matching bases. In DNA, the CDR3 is TGTGCCAGCAGCTTGGCCACGTGGCAGGGAGGCACTGAAGCTTTCTTT. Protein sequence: CASSLATWQGGTEAFF.